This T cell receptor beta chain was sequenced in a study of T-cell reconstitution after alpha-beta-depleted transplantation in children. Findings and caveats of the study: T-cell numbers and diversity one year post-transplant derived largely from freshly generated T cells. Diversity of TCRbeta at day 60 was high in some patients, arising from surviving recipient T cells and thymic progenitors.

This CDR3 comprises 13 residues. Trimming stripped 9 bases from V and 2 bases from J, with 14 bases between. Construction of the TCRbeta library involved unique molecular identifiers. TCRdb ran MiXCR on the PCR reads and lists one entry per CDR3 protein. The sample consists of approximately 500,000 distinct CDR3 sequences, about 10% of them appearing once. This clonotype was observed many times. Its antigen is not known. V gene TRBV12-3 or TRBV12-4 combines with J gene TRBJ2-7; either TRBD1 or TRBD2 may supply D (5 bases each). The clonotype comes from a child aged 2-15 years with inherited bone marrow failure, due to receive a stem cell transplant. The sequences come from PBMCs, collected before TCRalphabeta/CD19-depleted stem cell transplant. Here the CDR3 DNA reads TGTGCCAGGGGGGTGACGGCCCCCTACGAGCAGTACTTC. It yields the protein CARGVTAPYEQYF.